A single sample is the source of the 23 T cell receptor beta chains below, sequenced in a study of early T cells in non-severe SARS-CoV-2 infection. TCRdb itself ran the 5' RACE reads through MiXCR, one entry per CDR3 protein. The table shows fewer than 90,000 distinct CDR3 sequences, with 13% to 15% occurring only once. The sample comprised whole blood. The receptors stem from an adult who was a healthcare worker with PCR-confirmed SARS-CoV-2 infection or an uninfected control (not recorded which).

This chain uses TRBV19 with TRBJ1-2, with D maybe TRBD1 (6 bases). Trimming shortened V by 7 bases and J by 5 bases, and 11 bases separated the two germline ends. Germline V gene lookup returns CDR1 LNHDA and CDR2 SQIVND (reference sequence). The CDR3 is 12 residues long. The CDR3 loop is CASIGQGYGYTF. CDR3 coding DNA: TGTGCCAGTATTGGTCAGGGGTATGGCTACACCTTC.

In this sample, this clonotype turned up many times. This chain links TRBV20-1 with TRBJ1-1; 10 bases align to TRBD1. The CDR3 has 11 amino acids. The germline V gene has CDR1 DFQATT and CDR2 SNEGSKA (reference sequence). Trimming took 5 bases from V and 7 from J; bases not matched to a gene: 1. This CDR3 is CSARTGGEAFF. As DNA, the CDR3 is TGCAGTGCTCGGACAGGGGGTGAAGCTTTCTTT.

This clonotype was seen more than once but under ten times. The chain links TRBV11-2 to TRBJ2-4, with 9 bases identical to TRBD2. The V gene's germline CDR1 is SGHAT and CDR2 FQNNGV. The ends lost 0 bases at V and 3 bases at J; junction bases unmatched: 3. The CDR3 contains 16 residues. CDR3 loop: CASSLELAGVKNIQYF. The CDR3 DNA reads TGTGCCAGCAGCTTAGAGTTAGCGGGAGTCAAAAACATTCAGTACTTC. Drawing the rest from reference TRBV11-2 and TRBJ2-4, the complete variable domain is EAGVAQSPRYKIIEKRQSVAFWCNPISGHATLYWYQQILGQGPKLLIQFQNNGVVDDSQLPKDRFSAERLKGVDSTLKIQPAKLEDSAVYLCASSLELAGVKNIQYFGAGTRLSVL.

This clonotype came up a few times. The chain carries TRBV7-9 and TRBJ2-7; 11 bases line up with TRBD1. Germline V gene sequence: CDR1 SEHNR, CDR2 FQNEAQ (reference sequence). The trim removed 3 bases at V and 2 bases at J, leaving 6 bases unmatched. The CDR3 runs to 16 residues. The chain's CDR3 is CASSFTTGQGAYEQYF. The DNA of the CDR3 is TGTGCCAGCAGCTTCACTACGGGACAGGGGGCCTACGAGCAGTACTTC.

This clonotype has more than one count but fewer than ten. The chain couples TRBV15 to TRBJ2-5; D might be TRBD2 (5 bases). From germline, CDR1 is LNHNV and CDR2 YYDKDF (reference sequence). Trimming took off 4 bases at V and 5 bases at J, with 14 bases between the two ends. This CDR3 has 14 residues. CDR3 bases: TGTGCCACCAGCACCCGGACTGGCATGGAGACCCAGTACTTC. This translates into CATSTRTGMETQYF.

The table lists this clonotype with a few counts. CDR3 DNA: TGTGCCAGCAGCCAGGGATTTGATTCACCCCTCCACTTT. The encoded protein is CASSQGFDSPLHF. The J gene is TRBJ1-6, the V gene TRBV14; D call uncertain. This CDR3 has 13 amino acids. Per the germline V gene, CDR1 is SGHDN and CDR2 is FVKESK. V was trimmed by 3 bases and J by 8 bases, leaving 8 bases between them.

This chain connects TRBV20-1 to TRBJ1-1; unclear D gene. From germline, CDR1 is DFQATT and CDR2 SNEGSKA (reference sequence). The CDR3 has 14 residues. V lost 0 bases and J 1 base, leaving 9 bases between the germline ends. The DNA for the CDR3 is TGCAGTGCTAGAGACCACAGAGGGAACACTGAAGCTTTCTTT. Protein product: CSARDHRGNTEAFF.

This clonotype was detected a few times. DNA for the CDR3: TGCACCCCCGCAGGTACAGATACGCAGTATTTT. Encoded protein: CTPAGTDTQYF. J is TRBJ2-3 and V is TRBV20-1; D uncertain. This CDR3 spans 11 amino acids. In germline, CDR1 is DFQATT, CDR2 SNEGSKA (reference sequence).

This clonotype came up a few times. The chain uses TRBV4-1 and TRBJ2-1, with a possible D match to TRBD2 (5 bases). CDR1 and CDR2 from the germline V gene are MGHRA and YSYEKL. Trimming left V 1 base short and J 7 bases short, with 17 bases between. The CDR3 length is 16 residues. CDR3 sequence (DNA): TGCGCCAGCAGCCAAGTGGGTGGAGCTCGCGGGAATGAGCAGTTCTTC. Protein product: CASSQVGGARGNEQFF.

This clonotype showed up just a few times. The chain joins TRBV24-1 to TRBJ2-7; 7 bases are a match to TRBD1. Germline V gene lookup returns CDR1 KGHDR and CDR2 SFDVKD. CDR3 length: 17 amino acids. Unmatched junction bases numbered 13, after V lost 1 base and J lost 5 bases. In DNA, the CDR3 is TGTGCCACCAGTGATTTCCTTGGGACAGTGAGAACCCACGAGCAGTACTTC. Translation: CATSDFLGTVRTHEQYF.

The J gene is TRBJ1-2, the V gene TRBV2; 12 nucleotides match TRBD1. V lost 6 bases to trimming and J lost 3 bases; unmatched junction nucleotides: 5. CDR1 SNHLY and CDR2 FYNNEI come from the germline V gene. This CDR3 has 15 residues. The CDR3 here is CASSGTGGQDYGYTF. DNA of the CDR3: TGTGCCAGCAGCGGGACAGGGGGCCAGGACTATGGCTACACCTTC. The entire variable domain, with the rest obtained from reference TRBV2 and TRBJ1-2, is as follows: EPEVTQTPSHQVTQMGQEVILRCVPISNHLYFYWYRQILGQKVEFLVSFYNNEISEKSEIFDDQFSVERPDGSNFTLKIRSTKLEDSAMYFCASSGTGGQDYGYTFGSGTRLTVV.

The V gene is TRBV7-3, the J gene TRBJ2-2, with TRBD1 as a possible D gene (6 bases). The CDR3 runs 14 residues. Trimming left V 2 bases short and J 4 bases short, with 8 bases between. CDR1 and CDR2 (germline): SGHTA, FQGTGA. In DNA form, the CDR3 reads TGTGCCAGCAGCTTAGGGACACTCACCGGGGAGCTGTTTTTT. Its translation is CASSLGTLTGELFF.

The chain recombines TRBV28 with TRBJ2-5, with a tentative D call TRBD2 (5 bases). CDR1 and CDR2 from the germline V gene are MDHEN and SYDVKM. V gave up 3 bases and J gave up 7 bases, with 9 bases separating them. The CDR3 sequence is 12 residues long. CDR3 sequence: CASSFGVGTQYF. The CDR3 DNA reads TGTGCCAGCAGTTTCGGGGTGGGGACCCAGTACTTC.

This clonotype was seen only a few times. The chain has TRBV5-1 and TRBJ2-1, with 9 bases lining up with TRBD1. V trimming: 4 bases; J trimming: 7 bases; junction bases outside the gene matches: 6. This CDR3 is 14 amino acids long. The germline V gene encodes CDR1 SGHRS and CDR2 YFSETQ. The CDR3 is CASSQQGAQNEQFF. The CDR3 DNA reads TGCGCCAGCAGCCAACAGGGGGCGCAAAATGAGCAGTTCTTC.

This rearrangement joins TRBV27 to TRBJ2-3, with TRBD2 matching 10 bases. V shed 5 bases, J shed 6 bases, and the junction held 14 bases outside the gene matches. This CDR3 is 17 amino acids long. Germline V CDR1 and CDR2: MNHEY, SMNVEV (reference sequence). For the CDR3, the DNA is TGTGCCAGCAGTCTCTGGACTAGCGGTCCGAATATGGATACGCAGTATTTT. Protein sequence: CASSLWTSGPNMDTQYF.

This chain joins TRBV9 and TRBJ2-6; tentative D call: TRBD1 (6 bases). V gave up 4 bases and J gave up 2 bases, with 10 bases separating them. Germline values: CDR1 SGDLS, CDR2 YYNGEE. The CDR3 is 15 residues long. The CDR3 is CASSPGTTGANVLTF. The CDR3 nucleotides are TGTGCCAGCAGCCCGGGGACAACTGGGGCCAACGTCCTGACTTTC.

The sample holds many counts of this clonotype. The V gene is TRBV6-5, the J gene TRBJ2-2; D may be TRBD2 (5 bases). The CDR3 runs 18 residues. The V end was cut by 2 bases, the J end by 6 bases, with 22 bases between. CDR1 and CDR2 (germline): MNHEY, SVGAGI. The CDR3 sequence is CASSYEGLPLSVSGELFF. For the CDR3, the DNA is TGTGCCAGCAGTTACGAAGGACTCCCCTTGAGCGTGTCCGGGGAGCTGTTTTTT.

This clonotype was seen only a few times. The chain couples TRBV12-3 or TRBV12-4 to TRBJ1-2; 9 nucleotides align to TRBD1. J was trimmed by 5 bases and V by 5 bases; bases with no gene match: 3. The CDR3 runs 13 residues. The CDR3 reads CASSGDRGYGYTF. CDR3 nucleotide sequence: TGTGCCAGCAGTGGTGACAGGGGGTATGGCTACACCTTC.

This chain uses TRBV7-9 with TRBJ1-2; perhaps TRBD1 as D (6 bases). CDR1 is SEHNR, CDR2 FQNEAQ, per germline (reference sequence). V gave up 8 bases and J gave up 5 bases, with 12 bases separating them. The CDR3 is 12 residues long. CDR3 DNA: TGTGCCAGCTGGCCCCAGGGGTATGGCTACACCTTC. It specifies CASWPQGYGYTF.

This clonotype was found a few times. Written as DNA, the CDR3 is TGTGCCAGCAGCTTAGGTAGCGGCATGAACACCGGGGAGCTGTTTTTT. Translating gives CASSLGSGMNTGELFF. The chain combines TRBV11-3 with TRBJ2-2; D may be TRBD2 (6 bases). In germline, CDR1 is SGHNT, CDR2 YENEEA. The CDR3 has 16 residues. V was cut by 1 base and J by 1 base, with 10 bases left in between.

The V call is TRBV12-3 or TRBV12-4, the J call TRBJ2-3; the D gene is possibly TRBD1 (6 bases). V lost 3 bases and J 9 bases, leaving 16 bases between the germline ends. The CDR3 loop spans 14 amino acids. This CDR3 reads CASSFGGAHGTQYF. The CDR3 region has the DNA TGTGCCAGCAGTTTTGGGGGCGCACATGGGACGCAGTATTTT.

This clonotype was picked up a small number of times. This chain connects TRBV20-1 to TRBJ2-1; TRBD2 agrees at 12 bases. After removal of 3 bases from V and 4 bases from J, the junction contained 7 bases not matched to a gene. Germline assignment: CDR1 DFQATT and CDR2 SNEGSKA (reference sequence). This CDR3 comprises 16 residues. The CDR3 DNA reads TGCAGTGCTAGGATCCTAGCGGGGGGGCGATACAATGAGCAGTTCTTC. As protein: CSARILAGGRYNEQFF.

The CDR3 coding sequence is TGTGCCAGCAGCTTAGAAAGTCTAGCGGGCAATGAGCAGTTCTTC. Translation gives CASSLESLAGNEQFF. The chain has TRBV11-3 and TRBJ2-1; 8 bases map to TRBD2. The V gene end was trimmed by 0 bases and the J gene end by 6 bases; junction bases not matched to a gene: 4. Germline assignment: CDR1 SGHNT and CDR2 YENEEA. CDR3 length: 15 amino acids.